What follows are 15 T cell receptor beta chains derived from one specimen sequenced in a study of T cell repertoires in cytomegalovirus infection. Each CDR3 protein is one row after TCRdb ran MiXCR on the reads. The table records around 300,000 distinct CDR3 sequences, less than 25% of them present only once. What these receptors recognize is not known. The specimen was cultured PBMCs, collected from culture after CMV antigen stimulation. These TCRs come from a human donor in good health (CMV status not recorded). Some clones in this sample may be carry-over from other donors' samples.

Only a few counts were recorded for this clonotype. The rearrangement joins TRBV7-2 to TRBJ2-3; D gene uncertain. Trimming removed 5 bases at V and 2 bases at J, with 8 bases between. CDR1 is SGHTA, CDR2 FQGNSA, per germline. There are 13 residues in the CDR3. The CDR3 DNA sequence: TGTGCCAGCAGCATCGGGCCCACAGATACGCAGTATTTT. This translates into CASSIGPTDTQYF.

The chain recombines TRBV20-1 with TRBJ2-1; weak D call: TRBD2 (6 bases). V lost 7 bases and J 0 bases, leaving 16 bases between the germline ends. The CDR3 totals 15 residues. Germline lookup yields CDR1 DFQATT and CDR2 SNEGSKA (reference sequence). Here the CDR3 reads CSGGLGLLSYNEQFF. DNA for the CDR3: TGCAGTGGGGGCTTGGGACTTCTCTCCTACAATGAGCAGTTCTTC.

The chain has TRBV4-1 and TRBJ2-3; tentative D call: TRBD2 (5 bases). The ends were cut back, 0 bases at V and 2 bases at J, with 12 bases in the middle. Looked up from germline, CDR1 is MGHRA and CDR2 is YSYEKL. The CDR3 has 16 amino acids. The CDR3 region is CASSQEEDWDTDTQYF. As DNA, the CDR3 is TGCGCCAGCAGCCAAGAAGAGGACTGGGACACAGATACGCAGTATTTT.

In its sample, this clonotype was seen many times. The CDR3 loop is CASSSSLGAGALPEQFF. The CDR3 DNA reads as TGTGCCAGCAGCTCCTCTTTAGGAGCGGGAGCCTTGCCTGAGCAGTTCTTC. This chain links TRBV11-3 with TRBJ2-1, with 8 positions matching TRBD2. The CDR3 spans 17 residues. CDR1 and CDR2 from the germline V gene are SGHNT and YENEEA. The V and J ends lost 4 bases and 9 bases, in that order; junction bases with no gene match: 17.

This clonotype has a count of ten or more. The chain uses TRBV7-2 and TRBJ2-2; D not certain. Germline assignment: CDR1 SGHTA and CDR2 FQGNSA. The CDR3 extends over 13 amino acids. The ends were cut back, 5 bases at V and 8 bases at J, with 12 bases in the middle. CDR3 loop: CASSTPPTGELFF. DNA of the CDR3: TGTGCCAGCAGCACCCCTCCCACAGGGGAGCTGTTTTTT.

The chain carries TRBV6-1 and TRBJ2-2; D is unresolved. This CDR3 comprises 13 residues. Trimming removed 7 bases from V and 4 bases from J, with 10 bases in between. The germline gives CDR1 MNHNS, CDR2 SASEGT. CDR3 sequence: CASTNWGTGELFF. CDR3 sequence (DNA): TGTGCCAGCACCAATTGGGGCACCGGGGAGCTGTTTTTT.

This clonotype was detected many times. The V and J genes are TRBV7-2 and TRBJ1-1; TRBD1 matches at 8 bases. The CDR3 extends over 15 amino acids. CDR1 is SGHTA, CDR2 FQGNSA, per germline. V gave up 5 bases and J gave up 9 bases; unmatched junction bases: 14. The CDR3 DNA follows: TGTGCCAGCAGCCCCCCTCGGACAGGGCGGGCTCAAGCTTTCTTT. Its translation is CASSPPRTGRAQAFF.

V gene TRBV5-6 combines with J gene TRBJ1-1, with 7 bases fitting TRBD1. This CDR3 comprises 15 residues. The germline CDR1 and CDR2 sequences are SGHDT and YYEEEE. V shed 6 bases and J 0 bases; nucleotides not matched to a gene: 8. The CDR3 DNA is TGTGCCAGCAACTACGGGACAGAGATGAACACTGAAGCTTTCTTT. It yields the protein CASNYGTEMNTEAFF.

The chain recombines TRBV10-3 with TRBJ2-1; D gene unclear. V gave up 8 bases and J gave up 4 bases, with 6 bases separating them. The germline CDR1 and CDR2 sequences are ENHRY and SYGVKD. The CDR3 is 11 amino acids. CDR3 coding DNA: TGTGCCATCTCGGAGTACAATGAGCAGTTCTTC. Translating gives CAISEYNEQFF.

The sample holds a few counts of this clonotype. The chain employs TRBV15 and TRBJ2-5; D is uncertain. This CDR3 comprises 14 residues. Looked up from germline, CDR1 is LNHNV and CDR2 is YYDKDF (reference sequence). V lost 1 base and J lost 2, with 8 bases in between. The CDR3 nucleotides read TGTGCCACCAGCAGAGTGCACATACAAGAGACCCAGTACTTC. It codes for CATSRVHIQETQYF.

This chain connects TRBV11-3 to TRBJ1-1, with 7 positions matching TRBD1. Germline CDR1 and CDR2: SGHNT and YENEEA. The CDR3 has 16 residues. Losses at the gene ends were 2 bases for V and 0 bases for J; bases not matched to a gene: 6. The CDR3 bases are TGTGCCAGCAGCTTACAGGGGGACTCCATGAACACTGAAGCTTTCTTT. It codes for CASSLQGDSMNTEAFF.

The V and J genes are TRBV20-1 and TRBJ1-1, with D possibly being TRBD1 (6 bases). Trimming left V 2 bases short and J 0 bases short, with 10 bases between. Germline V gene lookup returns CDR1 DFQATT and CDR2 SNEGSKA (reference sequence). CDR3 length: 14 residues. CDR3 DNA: TGCAGTGCTAGACTGGGGGCGGTGAACACTGAAGCTTTCTTT. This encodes CSARLGAVNTEAFF.

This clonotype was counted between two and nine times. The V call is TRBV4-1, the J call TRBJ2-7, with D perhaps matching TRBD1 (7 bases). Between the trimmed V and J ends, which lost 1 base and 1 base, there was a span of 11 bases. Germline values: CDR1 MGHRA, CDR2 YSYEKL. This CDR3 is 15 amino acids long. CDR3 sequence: CASSQGAGQSYEQYV. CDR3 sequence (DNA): TGCGCCAGCAGCCAAGGGGCGGGACAGTCCTACGAGCAGTACGTC.

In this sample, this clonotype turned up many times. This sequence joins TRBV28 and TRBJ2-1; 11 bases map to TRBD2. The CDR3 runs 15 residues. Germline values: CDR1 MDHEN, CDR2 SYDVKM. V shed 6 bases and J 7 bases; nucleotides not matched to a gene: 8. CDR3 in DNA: TGTGCCAGCAGCCCCGGTACTAGCGGGAGTAATGAGCAGTTCTTC. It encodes CASSPGTSGSNEQFF. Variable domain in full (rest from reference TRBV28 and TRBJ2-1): DVKVTQSSRYLVKRTGEKVFLECVQDMDHENMFWYRQDPGLGLRLIYFSYDVKMKEKGDIPEGYSVSREKKERFSLILESASTNQTSMYLCASSPGTSGSNEQFFGPGTRLTVL.

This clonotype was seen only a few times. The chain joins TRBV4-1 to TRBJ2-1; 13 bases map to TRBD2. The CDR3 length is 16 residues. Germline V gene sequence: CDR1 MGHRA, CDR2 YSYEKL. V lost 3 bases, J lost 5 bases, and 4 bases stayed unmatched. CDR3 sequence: CASSHQGLAGNNEQFF. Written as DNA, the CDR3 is TGCGCCAGCAGCCACCAGGGACTAGCGGGAAACAATGAGCAGTTCTTC.